This TCR beta chain came from a study of T cell responses to AZD1222 COVID-19 vaccine. About this clone itself: Antigen: not known.

Per germline, CDR1 MNHEY and CDR2 SVGEGT. V was cut by 2 bases and J by 4 bases, with 8 bases left in between. The CDR3 has 13 amino acids. Study-wide results and caveats: White British people made up most donors, females outnumbered males, and clonal diversity was possibly underestimated. Vaccine-related CD4 TCRs covered spike, predominating at 160-218 and 743-854. An increase in Spike-specific TCR breadth and depth was observed after two AZD1222 doses. Nearly half of spike-specific TCRs reportedly target unmutated variant regions.

Data came from immunoSEQ multiplex PCR; TCRdb stores just in-frame clones and leaves some out. The data hold tens of thousands of clones, with approximately 90% observed a single time. The gene calls are TRBV6-2 or TRBV6-3 and TRBJ1-1; a weak D match, TRBD1 (5 bases). This receptor was obtained from an adult in good health. This specimen was peripheral blood, taken on day 0 of MenACWY control vaccination. The CDR3 DNA reads TGTGCCAGCAGTTACATCCAGGGCACTGAAGCTTTCTTT. This sequence encodes CASSYIQGTEAFF.